This TCR beta chain was sequenced during a study of T cells in Graves' hyperthyroidism and ophthalmopathy. General observations from the study: Appearing also in blood were most of the thyroid clonotypes expanded above 0.001.

There are a few counts of this clonotype. Its antigen is still unknown. Germline lookup yields CDR1 SEHNR and CDR2 FQNEAQ (reference sequence). CDR3 length: 15 amino acids. Trimming removed 3 bases from V and 4 bases from J, with 14 bases in between. The blood sample dates from first hyperthyroidism diagnosis, preceding any ophthalmopathy symptoms. Fresh peripheral blood, under 11 ml, yielded the PBMCs. Amplified TCR beta CDR3 regions came from RNA transcripts. In the first-round RT-PCR of the TCR CDR3, the HTBI primer set was used. TCRdb re-called the multiplex PCR reads through MiXCR, storing one row per CDR3 protein. This table holds about 130,000 distinct CDR3 sequences, approximately 20% found once.

The gene calls are TRBV7-9 and TRBJ2-3; D tentatively fits TRBD1 or TRBD2 (5 bases each). Sequenced input: blood. The clonotype was recovered from a woman aged 50 to 65 with Graves' hyperthyroidism that later progressed to Graves' ophthalmopathy. CDR3 coding DNA: TGTGCCAGCAGCTTCGGGACCCTGAGCTCAGATACGCAGTATTTT. This translates into CASSFGTLSSDTQYF.